This is a list of T cell receptor beta chains from one sample in a study of Graves' ophthalmopathy and Graves' hyperthyroidism. One entry per CDR3 protein results from TCRdb running MiXCR on the multiplex PCR reads. The sample shows over a million distinct CDR3 sequences, about two fifths of them seen only once. The sequenced sample was peripheral blood or thyroid tissue (not recorded which). These receptors came from an adult man with Graves' hyperthyroidism. Each CDR3 is given with its conserved first and last residue. Expanded clones get a size class; other rows say once, few or many, or leave the size out.

J: TRBJ2-5; V: TRBV12-3/TRBV12-4; size: few; CDR3: CASSLFEGETQYF
J: TRBJ2-6; V: TRBV10-3; size: .; CDR3: CASSAQGGSGANVLTF
J: TRBJ2-6; V: TRBV9; size: many; CDR3: CASSSRAGWAGANVLTF
J: TRBJ2-6; V: TRBV7-6; size: .; CDR3: CASSTGTGRAGANVLTF
J: TRBJ2-7; V: TRBV5-1; size: many; CDR3: CASSYGPVRYEQYF
J: TRBJ1-2; V: TRBV7-9; size: many; CDR3: CASRRDSDNYGYTF
J: TRBJ1-1; V: TRBV18; size: .; CDR3: CASSLPQGLTNTEAFF
J: TRBJ2-7; V: TRBV5-1; size: few; CDR3: CASSLVPQVKSSYEQYF
J: TRBJ1-2; V: TRBV10-3; size: .; CDR3: CAISAGAGHYGYTF
J: TRBJ2-2; V: TRBV7-9; size: .; CDR3: CASANGGRTTGELFF
J: TRBJ1-5; V: TRBV5-6; size: many; CDR3: CASSWTGARNQPQHF
J: TRBJ1-2; V: TRBV6-1; size: .; CDR3: CASRNMGTYGYTF
J: TRBJ1-6; V: TRBV20-1; size: many; CDR3: CSASRQLIDSPLHF
J: TRBJ1-6; V: TRBV14; size: many; CDR3: CASSRGAWSYNSPLHF
J: TRBJ2-2; V: TRBV9; size: many; CDR3: CASSRTGQYTGELFF
J: TRBJ1-2; V: TRBV20-1; size: .; CDR3: CSASPTGRSYGYTF
J: TRBJ2-7; V: TRBV4-3; size: .; CDR3: CASSQDRALASYEQYF
J: TRBJ2-7; V: TRBV7-9; size: .; CDR3: CASSLVGTGDHEQYF
J: .; V: TRBV2; size: few; CDR3: CASSDPAPYNEQFF
J: TRBJ1-1; V: TRBV7-9; size: .; CDR3: CASSSRQGGPEAFF
J: TRBJ1-5; V: TRBV30; size: .; CDR3: CAWDGGRDQPQHF
J: TRBJ2-5; V: TRBV27; size: .; CDR3: CASSFARGETQYF
J: TRBJ2-3; V: TRBV20-1; size: .; CDR3: CSAATLGDTQYF
J: TRBJ2-5; V: TRBV7-2; size: .; CDR3: CASSSKQGLETQYF
J: TRBJ1-5; V: TRBV6-5; size: once; CDR3: CASSPSKVGNQPQHF
J: TRBJ2-7; V: TRBV29-1; size: .; CDR3: CRITGLNYEQYF
J: TRBJ2-5; V: TRBV20-1; size: .; CDR3: CSASDMGVPETQYF
J: TRBJ2-2; V: TRBV14; size: few; CDR3: CASSQARGWTGELFF
J: TRBJ2-5; V: TRBV5-5; size: many; CDR3: CASRTGGAETQYF